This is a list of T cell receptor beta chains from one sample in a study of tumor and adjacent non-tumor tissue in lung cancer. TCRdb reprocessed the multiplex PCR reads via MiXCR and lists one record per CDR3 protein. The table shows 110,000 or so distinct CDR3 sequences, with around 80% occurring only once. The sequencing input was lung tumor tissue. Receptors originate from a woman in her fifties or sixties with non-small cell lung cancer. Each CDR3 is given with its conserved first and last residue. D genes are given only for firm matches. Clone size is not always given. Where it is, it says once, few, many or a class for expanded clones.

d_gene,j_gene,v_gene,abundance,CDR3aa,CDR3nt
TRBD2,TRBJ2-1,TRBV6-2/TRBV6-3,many,CASSTSLTSGEQFF,TGTGCCAGCAGTACCAGCCTGACTAGCGGGGAGCAGTTCTTC
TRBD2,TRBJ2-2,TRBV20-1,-,CRASSSSGTGEQFF,TGTAGAGCTTCCAGCTCTAGCGGCACCGGGGAGCAGTTTTTT
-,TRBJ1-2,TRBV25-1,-,CASSKDRYGYTF,TGTGCCAGCAGTAAGGACAGATATGGCTACACCTTC
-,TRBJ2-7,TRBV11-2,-,CASSLELIEQYF,TGTGCCAGCAGCTTAGAGTTGATCGAGCAGTATTTC
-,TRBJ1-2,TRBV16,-,CASSQEALYDYTF,TGTGCCAGCAGCCAAGAGGCGCTGTATGACTACACCTTC
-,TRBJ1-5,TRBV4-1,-,CASSQKVTGRNQPQHF,TGCGCCAGCAGCCAAAAGGTTACAGGTCGCAATCAGCCCCAGCATTTT
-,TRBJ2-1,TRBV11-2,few,CASSLGRDEDEQFF,TGTGCCAGCAGCTTAGGGCGGGACGAAGATGAGCAGTTCTTC
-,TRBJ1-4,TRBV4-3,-,CASSRDWSPEKEKLFF,TGCGCCAGTAGCCGTGATTGGTCCCCGGAAAAAGAAAAACTGTTTTTT
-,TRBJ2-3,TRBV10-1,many,CASSGPGDTQYF,TGCGCCAGCAGTGGACCTGGGGATACGCAGTATTTT
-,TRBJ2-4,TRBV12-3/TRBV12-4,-,CASCFRGDAKNIQYF,TGTGCCAGCTGTTTCAGAGGAGACGCCAAAAACATTCAGTACTTC
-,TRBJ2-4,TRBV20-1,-,CSFPGGTPSKNIQYF,TGCAGTTTCCCAGGGGGGACCCCCTCCAAAAACATCCAGTACTTC
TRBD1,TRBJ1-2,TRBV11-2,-,CASNLLFGTANYGYTF,TGTGCCAGCAACTTACTCTTCGGGACAGCCAACTATGGCTACACCTTT
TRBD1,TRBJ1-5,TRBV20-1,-,CSARDIPAGGSASNQPRHF,TGCAGTGCTAGAGATATACCGGCAGGGGGTTCGGCTAGCAATCAGCCCCGGCATTTT
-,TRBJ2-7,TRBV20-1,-,CCASGRGGYEQYF,TGCTGTGCTAGTGGGAGAGGGGGGTACGAGCAGTACTTC
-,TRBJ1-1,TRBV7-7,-,CASSLLGNTEVFF,TGTGCTAGCAGCTTACTCGGGAACACTGAAGTTTTCTTT
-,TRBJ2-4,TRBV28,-,CASSLFGQSFHIQYF,TGTGCCAGCAGTCTATTTGGACAGTCGTTCCACATTCAGTACTTC
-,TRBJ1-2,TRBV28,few,CASSLLGREGTIGF,TGTGCCAGCAGTCTACTCGGCAGGGAAGGCACGATCGGCTTC
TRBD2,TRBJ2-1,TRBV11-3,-,CTSSRQGLAGGRSYNEQFF,TGTACCAGCAGCCGCCAGGGACTAGCAGGGGGAAGGTCCTACAATGAGCAGTTCTTC
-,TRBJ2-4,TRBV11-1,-,CSNSLDRNIQYF,TGTTCCAACAGCTTAGACAGAAACATTCAGTACTTC
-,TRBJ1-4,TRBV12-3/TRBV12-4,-,CANSSYGAGEKLFF,TGTGCCAACAGTTCCTACGGGGCAGGGGAAAAATTGTTTTTT
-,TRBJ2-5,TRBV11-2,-,CASSRGRETRYF,TGTGCCAGTTCTCGGGGGAGAGAGACCCGGTACTTC
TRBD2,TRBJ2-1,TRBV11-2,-,CTSSSTPAGVVNEQFF,TGTACCAGCAGCTCCACCCCAGCGGGAGTGGTCAATGAGCAGTTCTTC
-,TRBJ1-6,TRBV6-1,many,CASSGDGGPSPLHF,TGTGCCAGCAGCGGCGATGGCGGGCCTTCACCCCTCCACTTT
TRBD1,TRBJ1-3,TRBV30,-,CAWSVGGAGNAIYF,TGTGCCTGGAGTGTAGGGGGCGCTGGAAACGCCATATATTTT
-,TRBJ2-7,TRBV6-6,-,CGSSRQTRGDNEQYF,TGCGGCAGCAGTCGCCAGACAAGGGGAGACAACGAGCAGTACTTC
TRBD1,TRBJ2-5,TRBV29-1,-,CSVPDIRTGKKTQYF,TGCAGCGTTCCAGACATCCGGACAGGGAAAAAGACCCAGTACTTC
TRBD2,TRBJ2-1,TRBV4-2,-,CASGQAITSEGMNELFF,TGTGCCAGCGGCCAGGCAATCACTAGCGAGGGGATGAATGAGCTGTTCTTC
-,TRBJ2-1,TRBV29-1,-,CSVDPTCSYNEQSF,TGTAGCGTAGATCCGACATGCTCCTACAATGAGCAGTCCTTC
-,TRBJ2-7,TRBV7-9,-,CASSFDREASLSYEQYF,TGTGCCAGCAGCTTCGACAGGGAGGCTAGCCTCTCCTACGAGCAGTACTTC
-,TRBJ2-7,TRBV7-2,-,CASSLPGVSYEQYF,TGTGCCAGCAGCCTTCCAGGGGTCTCCTACGAGCAGTACTTC
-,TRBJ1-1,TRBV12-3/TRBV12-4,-,CTSNQEMGAEAFF,TGTACCAGCAATCAAGAGATGGGGGCTGAAGCTTTCTTT
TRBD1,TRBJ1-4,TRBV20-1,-,CGLDRGQEEKLFF,TGCGGTTTAGACAGGGGGCAAGAGGAAAAACTGTTTTTT
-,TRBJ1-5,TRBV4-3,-,CASSQGLGGGQPQHF,TGCGCCAGCAGTCAAGGTTTGGGGGGGGGGCAGCCCCAGCATTTT
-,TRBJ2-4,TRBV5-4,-,CASNFFDPKNIQYF,TGTGCCAGCAACTTTTTCGACCCCAAAAACATTCAGTACTTC
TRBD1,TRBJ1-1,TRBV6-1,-,CLSSLGTGMNTEAFF,TGTCTCAGCAGTCTGGGGACAGGCATGAACACTGAAGCTTTCTTT
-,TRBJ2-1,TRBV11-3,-,CASSVLELPTNVRFF,TGTGCCAGCAGCGTTTTGGAACTACCAACAAATGTGCGGTTCTTC
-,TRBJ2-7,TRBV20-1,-,CSARIPTLTCSYEQYF,TGCAGTGCTAGAATCCCCACCCTTACATGCTCTTACGAACAGTACTTC
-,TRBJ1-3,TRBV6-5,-,CASKGGGNIICF,TGTGCCAGCAAGGGAGGGGGAAACATCATATGTTTT
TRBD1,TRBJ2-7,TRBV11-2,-,CPSSYRDSGYEQYF,TGTCCCAGCAGTTACCGGGACAGTGGCTACGAGCAGTACTTC
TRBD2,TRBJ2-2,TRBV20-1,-,CSARGTCGGSNTGELLF,TGCAGTGCTAGAGGGACTTGCGGGGGGTCGAACACCGGGGAGTTGCTTTTT
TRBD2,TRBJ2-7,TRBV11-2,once,CVSSLTFGEGVEQYF,TGTGTCAGCAGCTTAACTTTCGGGGAGGGCGTCGAGCAGTACTTC
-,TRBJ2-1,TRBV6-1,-,CASSEMRGADEQFF,TGTGCCAGCAGTGAAATGAGAGGGGCCGATGAGCAGTTCTTC
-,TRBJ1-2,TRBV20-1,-,CSASSDRGRSYDYTF,TGCAGTGCTAGTTCGGACAGAGGGCGCAGCTATGACTACACCTTC
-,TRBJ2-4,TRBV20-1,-,CSAREGLAKNIQYF,TGTAGTGCTAGAGAAGGGCTGGCCAAAAACATTCAGTACTTC
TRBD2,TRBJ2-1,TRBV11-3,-,CAGSLELTSGSHNKHFF,TGTGCCGGCAGCCTAGAGTTGACTAGCGGGAGCCACAATAAGCACTTCTTC
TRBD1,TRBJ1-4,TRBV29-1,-,CSVGDRIYEKLFF,TGCAGCGTGGGGGACAGGATATATGAAAAACTGTTTTTT
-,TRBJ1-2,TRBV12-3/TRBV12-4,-,CVSSNRVGGNTF,TGTGTCAGCAGCAACCGGGTGGGTGGCAACACCTTC
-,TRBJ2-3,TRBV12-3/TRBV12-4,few,CASSVDRGTDTQYF,TGTGCCAGCAGTGTGGACCGAGGGACAGATACGCAGTATTTT
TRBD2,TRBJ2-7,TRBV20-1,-,CSANGQTGGQYF,TGCAGTGCTAACGGACAAACGGGGGGGCAATACTTC
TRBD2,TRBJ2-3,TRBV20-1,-,CSVGLAGSTDTQYF,TGCAGTGTTGGACTAGCTGGAAGCACAGATACGCAGTATTTT
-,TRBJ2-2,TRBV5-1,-,CVSSLRENTGELFF,TGCGTCAGCAGCTTAAGAGAGAACACCGGGGAGCTGTTTTTT
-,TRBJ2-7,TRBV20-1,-,CSASSPGSSSSSYEQYF,TGCAGTGCTAGTTCTCCCGGGTCTTCTTCTAGCTCCTACGAGCAGTACTTC
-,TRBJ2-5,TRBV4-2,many,CASSQGEVYGAGWGETQYF,TGTGCCAGCAGCCAAGGGGAAGTTTACGGTGCAGGGTGGGGAGAGACCCAGTACTTC
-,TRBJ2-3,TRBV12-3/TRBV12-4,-,CASSFVGTSTDTQYF,TGTGCCAGCAGTTTTGTGGGCACTAGCACAGATACGCAGTATTTT
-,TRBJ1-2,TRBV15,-,CATSRDRQQSGYTF,TGTGCCACCAGCAGAGATCGACAGCAAAGTGGCTACACCTTC